The rows below give T cell receptor beta chains drawn from one sample of a study of PD-L1 blockade in urothelial cancer. TCRdb keeps only in-frame clones here, not all; method: immunoSEQ multiplex PCR. The table has about 49,000 clones, roughly 85% seen once. The sample in question was PBMCs, obtained around atezolizumab (anti-PD-L1) treatment. These receptors all come from a man in his 60s with urothelial cancer. The CDR3 runs from the conserved cysteine through the conserved F or W. The D gene is left open where the match is weak. Clone size is not always given. Where it is, it says once, few, many or a class for expanded clones.

j_gene: TRBJ2-5; abundance: .; d_gene: .; v_gene: TRBV6-6; CDR3aa: CASSSGQIQETQYF; CDR3nt: TGTGCCAGCAGCTCCGGACAGATTCAAGAGACCCAGTACTTC
j_gene: TRBJ2-3; abundance: .; d_gene: .; v_gene: TRBV7-9; CDR3aa: CSYPGRTDTQYF; CDR3nt: TGTTCTTACCCTGGGCGCACAGATACGCAGTATTTT
j_gene: TRBJ1-2; abundance: once; d_gene: TRBD1; v_gene: TRBV7-3; CDR3aa: CASSPGQGIFF; CDR3nt: TGTGCCAGCAGCCCCGGACAGGGAATTTTTTTC
j_gene: TRBJ2-5; abundance: .; d_gene: TRBD2; v_gene: TRBV6-6; CDR3aa: CASSAPKRGAQETQYF; CDR3nt: TGTGCCAGCAGTGCCCCTAAGCGGGGGGCCCAAGAGACCCAGTACTTC
j_gene: TRBJ1-1; abundance: .; d_gene: .; v_gene: TRBV6-5; CDR3aa: CASSPGYNTEAFF; CDR3nt: TGTGCCAGCAGCCCCGGGTATAACACTGAAGCTTTCTTT
j_gene: TRBJ2-7; abundance: once; d_gene: .; v_gene: TRBV15; CDR3aa: CATSGRDRVDEQYF; CDR3nt: TGTGCCACCTCCGGGAGGGACAGGGTGGACGAGCAGTACTTC
j_gene: TRBJ1-2; abundance: .; d_gene: TRBD1; v_gene: TRBV5-5; CDR3aa: CASSLAQGEVYGYTF; CDR3nt: TGTGCCAGCAGCTTGGCGCAGGGGGAAGTCTATGGCTACACCTTC
j_gene: TRBJ1-6; abundance: few; d_gene: TRBD1; v_gene: TRBV5-4; CDR3aa: CASSGRQGAGSPLHF; CDR3nt: TGTGCCAGCAGCGGACGACAGGGGGCAGGCTCACCCCTCCACTTT
j_gene: TRBJ1-5; abundance: once; d_gene: .; v_gene: TRBV2; CDR3aa: CASSEALSRAQPQHF; CDR3nt: TGTGCCAGCAGTGAAGCGCTTAGCAGGGCCCAGCCCCAGCATTTT
j_gene: TRBJ2-5; abundance: .; d_gene: TRBD2; v_gene: TRBV19; CDR3aa: CASSAGGPTKTQYF; CDR3nt: TGTGCCAGTAGTGCGGGGGGGCCAACAAAGACCCAGTACTTC
j_gene: TRBJ2-7; abundance: .; d_gene: .; v_gene: TRBV30; CDR3aa: CAWSRAGLSEQYF; CDR3nt: TGTGCCTGGAGTAGGGCGGGGCTCTCCGAGCAGTACTTC
j_gene: TRBJ1-5; abundance: .; d_gene: TRBD1; v_gene: TRBV2; CDR3aa: CASVSGGTGNQPQHF; CDR3nt: TGTGCCAGCGTTAGTGGGGGGACAGGGAATCAGCCCCAGCATTTT
j_gene: TRBJ1-5; abundance: .; d_gene: .; v_gene: TRBV6-4; CDR3aa: CASSFEDSNEGSNQPQHF; CDR3nt: TGTGCCAGCTCCTTCGAGGACAGCAATGAGGGTAGCAATCAGCCCCAGCATTTT
j_gene: TRBJ2-7; abundance: .; d_gene: TRBD2; v_gene: TRBV6-5; CDR3aa: CASNRGSGVGEQYF; CDR3nt: TGTGCCAGCAACCGGGGTAGCGGGGTTGGAGAGCAGTACTTC
j_gene: TRBJ1-2; abundance: .; d_gene: TRBD1; v_gene: TRBV7-9; CDR3aa: CASSVQGDGYTF; CDR3nt: TGTGCCAGCAGCGTACAGGGGGATGGCTACACCTTC
j_gene: TRBJ1-1; abundance: .; d_gene: .; v_gene: TRBV30; CDR3aa: CAWSVGGGTEAFF; CDR3nt: TGTGCCTGGAGTGTAGGTGGGGGGACTGAAGCTTTCTTT
j_gene: TRBJ1-2; abundance: .; d_gene: .; v_gene: TRBV10-1; CDR3aa: CASSENGGGYGYTF; CDR3nt: TGCGCCAGCAGTGAGAATGGGGGGGGCTATGGCTACACCTTC
j_gene: TRBJ2-3; abundance: .; d_gene: TRBD1; v_gene: TRBV6-4; CDR3aa: CASSDSAGTGADTQYF; CDR3nt: TGTGCCAGCAGTGACTCCGCCGGGACAGGGGCAGATACGCAGTATTTT
j_gene: TRBJ1-2; abundance: .; d_gene: TRBD1; v_gene: TRBV7-3; CDR3aa: CASSLNPRPTGGDGYTF; CDR3nt: TGTGCCAGCAGCTTAAACCCCCGGCCGACAGGGGGGGATGGCTACACCTTC
j_gene: TRBJ2-7; abundance: few; d_gene: .; v_gene: TRBV7-3; CDR3aa: CASSLNGGQSYEQYF; CDR3nt: TGTGCCAGCAGCTTAAACGGAGGACAGTCCTACGAGCAGTACTTC
j_gene: TRBJ2-7; abundance: .; d_gene: .; v_gene: TRBV25-1; CDR3aa: CASSAYSTGRLQYF; CDR3nt: TGTGCCAGCAGTGCATATTCGACAGGGAGGCTACAGTACTTC
j_gene: TRBJ2-7; abundance: .; d_gene: TRBD2; v_gene: TRBV5-1; CDR3aa: CASSFLAGSSYEQYF; CDR3nt: TGCGCCAGCAGCTTTCTAGCGGGGAGCTCCTACGAGCAGTACTTC
j_gene: TRBJ2-5; abundance: few; d_gene: TRBD1; v_gene: TRBV28; CDR3aa: CASTDRALIQETQYF; CDR3nt: TGTGCCAGCACCGACAGGGCCCTAATCCAAGAGACCCAGTACTTC
j_gene: TRBJ1-2; abundance: .; d_gene: .; v_gene: TRBV30; CDR3aa: CAWTRPGERWGYTF; CDR3nt: TGTGCCTGGACCCGACCGGGAGAAAGGTGGGGCTACACCTTC
j_gene: TRBJ1-5; abundance: once; d_gene: .; v_gene: TRBV2; CDR3aa: CASSVDGDNQPQHF; CDR3nt: TGTGCCAGCAGCGTGGACGGGGACAATCAGCCCCAGCATTTT
j_gene: TRBJ1-1; abundance: few; d_gene: .; v_gene: TRBV30; CDR3aa: CAWRQGNTEAFF; CDR3nt: TGTGCCTGGAGACAGGGGAACACTGAAGCTTTCTTT
j_gene: TRBJ1-1; abundance: .; d_gene: TRBD1; v_gene: TRBV28; CDR3aa: CASSPGDFRGTEAFF; CDR3nt: TGTGCCAGCAGTCCAGGGGACTTCAGGGGGACTGAAGCTTTCTTT